This passage covers 23 T cell receptor beta chains from one sample sequenced in a study of blood T cell repertoires in COVID-19. TCRdb's copy holds only in-frame clones and misses some; the assay was immunoSEQ multiplex PCR. Of roughly 150,000 clones in the sample, around 81% were seen once. The sample consisted of peripheral blood. The receptors derive from an elderly woman with COVID-19, enrolled during active disease.

V gene TRBV5-1 combines with J gene TRBJ2-2; 9 bases are shared with TRBD2. The CDR3 length is 16 residues. J gave up 6 bases and V 7 bases, and 13 bases lay outside the gene matches. CDR1 is SGHRS, CDR2 YFSETQ, per germline. CDR3 nucleotides: TGCGCCAGCGGGAAGATAGCGGGAGAGGTTGCCGGGGAGCTGTTTTTT. It yields the protein CASGKIAGEVAGELFF.

The rearrangement joins TRBV2 to TRBJ2-2, with 10 bases that match TRBD2. The CDR3 has 14 amino acids. The V and J ends lost 7 bases and 7 bases, in that order; junction bases with no gene match: 6. Germline V gene lookup returns CDR1 SNHLY and CDR2 FYNNEI. CDR3 DNA: TGTGCCAGCATGCCTAGCGGGGGTGGCGGGGAGCTGTTTTTT. Translating gives CASMPSGGGGELFF.

This rearrangement joins TRBV7-9 to TRBJ1-4; 7 bases agree with TRBD1. Germline V gives CDR1 SEHNR, CDR2 FQNEAQ (reference sequence). This CDR3 is 16 amino acids long. The J segment lost 4 bases and the V segment lost 0 bases, leaving 5 bases of the junction unmatched. The CDR3 nucleotides read TGTGCCAGCAGCTTAGCGGTGGGACAGTATAATGAAAAACTGTTTTTT. Protein product: CASSLAVGQYNEKLFF.

The chain is built from TRBV25-1 and TRBJ1-5; 7 bases line up with TRBD1. CDR3 length: 15 residues. V lost 6 bases and J lost 5; bases outside the gene matches: 10. Per the germline V gene, CDR1 is MGHDK and CDR2 is SYGVNS. The CDR3 reads CASSLSGTADQPQHF. For the CDR3, the DNA is TGTGCCAGCAGCCTCTCAGGGACAGCTGATCAGCCCCAGCATTTT. The entire variable domain, with the rest obtained from reference TRBV25-1 and TRBJ1-5, is as follows: EADIYQTPRYLVIGTGKKITLECSQTMGHDKMYWYQQDPGMELHLIHYSYGVNSTEKGDLSSESTVSRIRTEHFPLTLESARPSHTSQYLCASSLSGTADQPQHFGDGTRLSIL.

The rearrangement uses TRBV27 and TRBJ2-1; 13 bases are a match to TRBD2. V shed 11 bases, J shed 6 bases, and the junction held 4 bases outside the gene matches. The CDR3 length is 13 residues. Per the germline V gene, CDR1 is MNHEY and CDR2 is SMNVEV (reference sequence). Written as DNA, the CDR3 is TGTGCCTCCCGGACTAGCGGGGGCAATGAGCAGTTCTTC. It codes for CASRTSGGNEQFF.

The rearrangement links TRBV27 to TRBJ1-6, with TRBD1 matching over 8 bases. In germline, CDR1 is MNHEY, CDR2 SMNVEV (reference sequence). The trim removed 4 bases at V and 7 bases at J, leaving 3 bases unmatched. The length of the CDR3 is 14 residues. CDR3 protein: CASSSRTGNSPLHF. The CDR3 coding sequence is TGTGCCAGCAGTTCCAGGACAGGGAATTCACCCCTCCACTTT.

This chain links TRBV2 with TRBJ2-5; D is possibly TRBD2 (6 bases). V was cut by 0 bases and J by 7 bases, with 15 bases left in between. This CDR3 contains 15 residues. Germline loops: CDR1 SNHLY, CDR2 FYNNEI. The CDR3 spells CASSEALQRAGTQYF. The CDR3, as DNA: TGTGCCAGCAGTGAAGCGCTTCAGCGGGCAGGGACCCAGTACTTC.

V is TRBV28 and J is TRBJ1-1, with D unresolved. With 4 bases removed from V and 3 bases from J, the gap between germline ends came to 9 bases. Per germline, CDR1 MDHEN and CDR2 SYDVKM. The CDR3 loop spans 13 amino acids. The CDR3 sequence: CASSSYPDTEAFF. The CDR3 DNA follows: TGTGCCAGCAGTTCCTACCCGGACACTGAAGCTTTCTTT.

The CDR3 DNA follows: TGTGCCAGCAGCCCCCAAGGGCTAGCGGATGACTACAATGAGCAGTTCTTC. Translation: CASSPQGLADDYNEQFF. The chain couples TRBV4-2 to TRBJ2-1, with 7 bases fitting TRBD2. The CDR3 covers 17 residues. V lost 4 bases and J lost 3; bases outside the gene matches: 12. Per the germline V gene, CDR1 is LGHNA and CDR2 is YNFKEQ.

In its sample, this clone was seen many times. The chain is built from TRBV27 and TRBJ2-7; D perhaps matches TRBD1 (5 bases). The V end was cut by 5 bases, the J end by 2 bases, with 10 bases between. This CDR3 is built from 13 residues. CDR1 MNHEY and CDR2 SMNVEV come from the germline V gene (reference sequence). The CDR3 DNA reads TGTGCCAGCAGTCCAGGGAATCCCTACGAGCAGTACTTC. Translating gives CASSPGNPYEQYF.

This clone was seen a single time. V gene TRBV19 combines with J gene TRBJ1-5; TRBD1 is a possible D gene (5 bases). The CDR3 length is 16 residues. With 4 bases removed from V and 2 bases from J, the gap between germline ends came to 15 bases. Looked up from germline, CDR1 is LNHDA and CDR2 is SQIVND (reference sequence). The CDR3, as DNA: TGTGCCAGTAGTAGTGACAGAGGCGGCGGCAATCAGCCCCAGCATTTT. This encodes CASSSDRGGGNQPQHF.

This clone was picked up one time. The rearrangement joins TRBV6-5 to TRBJ1-3, with 8 bases identical to TRBD1. There are 16 residues in the CDR3. Germline values: CDR1 MNHEY, CDR2 SVGAGI. Losses at the gene ends were 4 bases for V and 0 bases for J; bases not matched to a gene: 5. This CDR3 is CASSFTGGNSGNTIYF. CDR3 DNA sequence: TGTGCCAGCAGTTTTACAGGGGGAAACTCTGGAAACACCATATATTTT.

The chain links TRBV9 to TRBJ2-2; the match to TRBD2 covers 9 bases. The CDR3 is 16 amino acids. Germline V gene data show CDR1 as SGDLS and CDR2 as YYNGEE. V was pared by 3 bases and J by 4 bases, with 7 bases of the junction left unmatched. CDR3 protein: CASSATGTSSTGELFF. The CDR3 coding sequence is TGTGCCAGCAGCGCCACCGGGACTAGCAGCACCGGGGAGCTGTTTTTT.

V gene TRBV5-4 combines with J gene TRBJ2-7; tentatively, D is TRBD1 (6 bases). Germline CDR1 SGHNT, CDR2 YYREEE (reference sequence). CDR3 size: 14 residues. V lost 4 bases to trimming and J lost 3 bases, with 14 bases between them. The CDR3 protein is CASSSNREFYEQYF. The CDR3 DNA follows: TGTGCCAGCAGCAGCAACAGGGAATTCTACGAGCAGTACTTC.

The CDR3 here is CASSLPHGEAFF. The CDR3 DNA sequence: TGTGCCAGCAGCTTGCCCCACGGGGAAGCTTTCTTT. The chain employs TRBV5-6 and TRBJ1-1; D not certain. Looked up from germline, CDR1 is SGHDT and CDR2 is YYEEEE. The germline V and J ends were trimmed by 1 base and 8 bases, with 9 bases remaining between them. The CDR3 is made up of 12 amino acids.

V is TRBV28 and J is TRBJ1-4; D remains unclear. This CDR3 spans 12 amino acids. Germline V lookup: CDR1 MDHEN, CDR2 SYDVKM. Trimming removed 3 bases from V and 5 bases from J, with 4 bases in between. CDR3 bases: TGTGCCAGCAGTTTTATAAATGAAAAACTGTTTTTT. Translation: CASSFINEKLFF. Filled out from reference TRBV28 and TRBJ1-4, the complete variable domain reads DVKVTQSSRYLVKRTGEKVFLECVQDMDHENMFWYRQDPGLGLRLIYFSYDVKMKEKGDIPEGYSVSREKKERFSLILESASTNQTSMYLCASSFINEKLFFGSGTQLSVL.

V usage is TRBV3-1 (or the pseudogene TRBV3-2) and J usage is TRBJ1-1; no clear D gene. Trimming left V 0 bases short and J 1 base short, with 3 bases between. Germline V gives CDR1 LGHDT, CDR2 YNNKEL (reference sequence). CDR3 size: 13 residues. The CDR3 region is CASSQDGNTEAFF. CDR3 in DNA: TGTGCCAGCAGCCAAGACGGGAACACTGAAGCTTTCTTT.

The chain employs TRBV4-2 and TRBJ2-7, with 14 bases aligning to TRBD2. Germline V gives CDR1 LGHNA, CDR2 YNFKEQ. V was pared by 3 bases and J by 5 bases, with 3 bases of the junction left unmatched. This CDR3 spans 15 amino acids. The CDR3: CASSQGTSGSNEQYF. CDR3 nucleotide sequence: TGTGCCAGCAGCCAGGGGACTAGCGGGAGTAACGAGCAGTACTTC.

This rearrangement joins TRBV4-1 to TRBJ2-5; TRBD2 aligns across 7 bases. Germline V lookup: CDR1 MGHRA, CDR2 YSYEKL. V was pared by 0 bases and J by 2 bases, with 6 bases of the junction left unmatched. This CDR3 is 16 amino acids long. CDR3 bases: TGCGCCAGCAGCCAAGAGGCCAGCGGGATACAAGAGACCCAGTACTTC. It is translated as CASSQEASGIQETQYF.

This chain uses TRBV9 with TRBJ2-3; no clear D. CDR3 length equals 16 residues. Germline CDR1 SGDLS, CDR2 YYNGEE. Trimming cost V 0 bases and J 6 bases, with 17 bases left between them. The CDR3 DNA sequence: TGTGCCAGCAGCGTAGAATCTGCTGGCGGAGTTGATACGCAGTATTTT. Encoded protein: CASSVESAGGVDTQYF.

The chain carries TRBV18 and TRBJ1-3, with D possibly TRBD1 on 6 matching bases. CDR3 size: 16 residues. V was pared by 0 bases and J by 5 bases, with 14 bases between. CDR1 KGHSH and CDR2 LQKENI come from the germline V gene. The CDR3 protein is CASSPPLMGHRNTIYF. In DNA, the CDR3 is TGTGCCAGCTCACCACCGCTTATGGGACACAGAAACACCATATATTTT.

In this sample, this clone turned up once. This chain links TRBV6-5 with TRBJ2-7, with 11 bases aligning to TRBD2. CDR1 MNHEY and CDR2 SVGAGI come from the germline V gene. Unmatched junction bases numbered 3, after V lost 5 bases and J lost 3 bases. CDR3 length equals 14 residues. The CDR3 nucleotides are TGTGCCAGCAGTACGACTAGCGGGAACTACGAGCAGTACTTC. Its protein is CASSTTSGNYEQYF.

The chain uses TRBV19 and TRBJ1-5, with 11 positions matching TRBD1. Per the germline V gene, CDR1 is LNHDA and CDR2 is SQIVND (reference sequence). Losses at the gene ends were 6 bases for V and 4 bases for J; bases not matched to a gene: 2. The CDR3 totals 14 residues. CDR3 coding DNA: TGTGCCAGTAGCCGGGACAGGGGGAATCAGCCCCAGCATTTT. Protein product: CASSRDRGNQPQHF.